This T cell receptor (beta chain) appears in the sequencing data of a study of T cells in Graves' hyperthyroidism and ophthalmopathy. Study results and caveats: Classification by a 13 V-J model distinguished ophthalmopathy from stable hyperthyroidism.

Notes on this clonotype: Antigen: not known.

Patients with ophthalmopathy all had a Clinical Activity Score of at least 3, a NOSPECS grade of at least 4 and duration under 3 months. The source material, RNA transcripts, was used to amplify TCR beta CDR3 regions. HTBI primers were employed in a first-round RT-PCR of the TCR CDR3. Each CDR3 protein is one row after TCRdb ran MiXCR on the multiplex PCR reads. The repertoire includes about 640,000 distinct CDR3 sequences, less than 25% of them detected once, and around a third sits in the top ten. The CDR3 runs to 14 residues. V was clipped by 2 bases and J by 15 bases; unmatched bases: 13. Germline V gene sequence: CDR1 SGHAT, CDR2 FQNNGV.

V gene TRBV11-2 combines with J gene TRBJ2-1; 7 nucleotides agree with TRBD2. Sequencing was done on a sample of blood. The receptor comes from a man aged 30 to 39 with Graves' ophthalmopathy. CDR3 amino acids: CASSLSGGSFSPFF. The CDR3 DNA sequence: TGTGCCAGCAGCTTATCGGGCGGGAGTTTTTCCCCGTTCTTC.